One and the same sample provided the 30 T cell receptor beta chains below, sequenced in a study of CD8 T cells in Susac syndrome. Random hexamers were used to reverse transcribe an amount of roughly 0.45 to 1 ug RNA. TCRdb itself ran the immunoSEQ multiplex PCR reads through MiXCR, one entry per CDR3 protein. The sample comprises about 300,000 distinct CDR3 sequences, about 85% of which are singletons, and approximately 0.11% rests with the top ten. The material sequenced was CD8+ T cells from PBMCs. These receptors originate from a human donor with multiple sclerosis.

This clonotype was detected only once. V is TRBV27 and J is TRBJ2-5; tentatively, D is TRBD1 (6 bases). The CDR3 covers 14 residues. Looked up from germline, CDR1 is MNHEY and CDR2 is SMNVEV (reference sequence). Trimming left V 6 bases short and J 0 bases short, with 11 bases between. The CDR3 is CASRRGTDQETQYF. For the CDR3, the DNA is TGTGCCAGCAGAAGGGGGACGGACCAAGAGACCCAGTACTTC.

The chain employs TRBV20-1 and TRBJ2-7, with TRBD2 matching over 16 bases. The ends lost 6 bases at V and 7 bases at J; junction bases unmatched: 9. Per the germline V gene, CDR1 is DFQATT and CDR2 is SNEGSKA (reference sequence). This CDR3 contains 15 residues. The CDR3 loop is CSAQGLAGGSEEQYF. The CDR3, as DNA: TGCAGTGCACAGGGACTAGCGGGAGGGTCGGAGGAGCAGTACTTC.

This clonotype appeared a few times. The chain links TRBV20-1 to TRBJ2-1; 11 bases are shared with TRBD2. The CDR3 has 15 amino acids. Germline values: CDR1 DFQATT, CDR2 SNEGSKA (reference sequence). Germline trimming cut 5 bases from V and 4 bases from J; bases unmatched to any gene: 7. This CDR3 is CSAPGTSGFYNEQFF. CDR3 nucleotides: TGCAGTGCTCCGGGGACTAGCGGATTTTACAATGAGCAGTTCTTC.

CDR3 DNA sequence: TGTGCCAGCAGTTCGGGAGGGCCCGGCTTTGAGCAGTACTTC. This sequence encodes CASSSGGPGFEQYF. The chain has TRBV12-3 or TRBV12-4 and TRBJ2-7, with 8 bases lining up with TRBD2. V gave up 4 bases and J gave up 7 bases; unmatched junction bases: 9. This CDR3 spans 14 amino acids.

The chain links TRBV12-3 or TRBV12-4 to TRBJ2-7, with TRBD1 identical over 8 bases. CDR3 length equals 14 residues. Trimming took 6 bases from V and 2 from J; bases not matched to a gene: 6. CDR3 loop: CASRQDRGPYEQYF. CDR3 in DNA: TGTGCCAGCAGACAAGACAGGGGCCCCTACGAGCAGTACTTC.

The chain links TRBV28 to TRBJ1-5, with D tentatively TRBD1 (5 bases). CDR1 is MDHEN and CDR2 is SYDVKM in the germline V gene. The CDR3 runs to 15 residues. V lost 2 bases, J lost 6 bases, and 14 bases lay in between. CDR3 bases: TGTGCCAGCAGTTTAGAGCCAGGTGGGGGTCAGCCCCAGCATTTT. It codes for CASSLEPGGGQPQHF. The full variable domain, with the rest looked up from reference TRBV28 and TRBJ1-5, is DVKVTQSSRYLVKRTGEKVFLECVQDMDHENMFWYRQDPGLGLRLIYFSYDVKMKEKGDIPEGYSVSREKKERFSLILESASTNQTSMYLCASSLEPGGGQPQHFGDGTRLSIL.

About this clonotype itself: One junction end disagrees with the germline gene, perhaps due to a read error. The rearrangement links TRBV29-1 to TRBJ2-1, with D possibly TRBD1 on 5 matching bases. The CDR3 contains 12 residues. Germline V gene lookup returns CDR1 SQVTM and CDR2 ANQGSEA. The CDR3 DNA reads as TGCAGCGTAGGGGCAGCGTACAATGCGCAGTTCTTC. Protein sequence: CSVGAAYNAQFF.

The table lists this clonotype with a few counts. The chain joins TRBV27 to TRBJ2-5; tentatively, D is TRBD2 (6 bases). Germline assignment: CDR1 MNHEY and CDR2 SMNVEV (reference sequence). V was pared by 4 bases and J by 7 bases, with 7 bases between. The CDR3 is 11 amino acids. CDR3 DNA: TGTGCCAGCAGTTCCGGGGGGACCCAGTACTTC. The encoded protein is CASSSGGTQYF.

The chain uses TRBV6-5 and TRBJ2-3; 11 positions match TRBD1. The CDR3 spans 14 residues. Germline V gene data show CDR1 as MNHEY and CDR2 as SVGAGI. The V gene end was trimmed by 5 bases and the J gene end by 4 bases; junction bases not matched to a gene: 2. CDR3 bases: TGTGCCAGCAGTGGACAGGGGGCATCAGATACGCAGTATTTT. It codes for CASSGQGASDTQYF.

This clonotype was counted a single time. The chain uses TRBV5-4 and TRBJ2-1; 7 bases line up with TRBD2. This CDR3 is built from 18 residues. The germline V gene has CDR1 SGHNT and CDR2 YYREEE (reference sequence). Trimming took 4 bases from V and 3 from J; bases not matched to a gene: 16. As DNA, the CDR3 is TGTGCCAGCAGCCCCGCCCAGGCTAGCGGTGTTCACTACAATGAGCAGTTCTTC. Its translation: CASSPAQASGVHYNEQFF. The whole variable domain, remainder taken from reference TRBV5-4 and TRBJ2-1, is ETGVTQSPTHLIKTRGQQVTLRCSSQSGHNTVSWYQQALGQGPQFIFQYYREEENGRGNFPPRFSGLQFPNYSSELNVNALELDDSALYLCASSPAQASGVHYNEQFFGPGTRLTVL.

The chain has TRBV12-3 or TRBV12-4 and TRBJ2-2; D tentatively fits TRBD1 or TRBD2 (5 bases each). V dropped 4 bases and J dropped 5 bases, with 17 bases sitting between them. The length of the CDR3 is 16 residues. In DNA form, the CDR3 reads TGTGCCAGCAGTTCGGGACGCGGCTCGGGGACCGGGGAGCTGTTTTTT. Protein product: CASSSGRGSGTGELFF.

V gene TRBV9 combines with J gene TRBJ2-5; 8 bases map to TRBD1. This CDR3 spans 16 amino acids. The trim removed 0 bases at V and 1 base at J, leaving 5 bases unmatched. CDR1 is SGDLS and CDR2 is YYNGEE in the germline V gene. The CDR3 nucleotides are TGTGCCAGCAGCGTAGTACCGACAGGGGCCCAAGAGACCCAGTACTTC. The encoded protein is CASSVVPTGAQETQYF.

The V gene is TRBV20-1, the J gene TRBJ1-1; no definite D call. V was cut by 1 base and J by 1 base, with 13 bases left in between. In germline, CDR1 is DFQATT, CDR2 SNEGSKA (reference sequence). The CDR3 is 15 amino acids. This chain's CDR3 is CSARGAAESNTEAFF. The CDR3 DNA follows: TGCAGTGCTAGAGGAGCGGCGGAATCGAACACTGAAGCTTTCTTT.

This chain joins TRBV5-8 and TRBJ1-2, with a weak D call TRBD1 (6 bases). Germline assignment: CDR1 SGHTS and CDR2 YDEGEE. Trimming removed 4 bases from V and 5 bases from J, with 30 bases in between. The CDR3 runs to 19 residues. The CDR3 here is CASSGEIAGHPTLIYGYTF. As DNA, the CDR3 is TGTGCCAGCAGCGGTGAAATAGCGGGACATCCTACCCTTATTTATGGCTACACCTTC. The full variable domain, completed using reference TRBV5-8 and TRBJ1-2, is EAGVTQSPTHLIKTRGQQATLRCSPISGHTSVYWYQQALGLGLQFLLWYDEGEERNRGNFPPRFSGRQFPNYSSELNVNALELEDSALYLCASSGEIAGHPTLIYGYTFGSGTRLTVV.

The gene calls are TRBV9 and TRBJ2-7, with 8 bases that match TRBD2. The CDR3 totals 14 residues. Trimming removed 0 bases from V and 7 bases from J; junction bases left unmatched: 6. Germline CDR1 SGDLS, CDR2 YYNGEE. CDR3 amino acids: CASSVDGRAREQYF. CDR3 DNA sequence: TGTGCCAGCAGCGTAGACGGGAGGGCCCGAGAGCAGTACTTC.

This clonotype was picked up one time. V gene TRBV25-1 combines with J gene TRBJ1-6; TRBD1 matches 7 bases. The V segment lost 5 bases and the J segment 5 bases; nucleotides outside the gene matches: 3. This CDR3 region has 14 residues. Germline CDR1 MGHDK, CDR2 SYGVNS. This chain's CDR3 is CASSPRGDNSPLHF. CDR3 sequence (DNA): TGTGCCAGCAGTCCCAGGGGGGATAATTCACCCCTCCACTTT.

This clonotype was recorded only once. This chain connects TRBV7-6 to TRBJ2-3; 10 positions match TRBD2. Germline lookup yields CDR1 SGHVS and CDR2 FNYEAQ. V lost 5 bases, J lost 0 bases, and 8 bases stayed unmatched. There are 17 residues in the CDR3. CDR3 bases: TGTGCCAGCAGCCTCAGGACTAGCGGTACTAGCACAGATACGCAGTATTTT. This encodes CASSLRTSGTSTDTQYF.

This chain joins TRBV27 and TRBJ1-5, with 10 bases identical to TRBD1. Germline V lookup: CDR1 MNHEY, CDR2 SMNVEV (reference sequence). Trimming took 4 bases from V and 7 from J; bases not matched to a gene: 4. The CDR3 runs to 14 residues. This CDR3 reads CASSWDRGFQPQHF. The CDR3 bases are TGTGCCAGCAGTTGGGACAGGGGCTTCCAGCCCCAGCATTTT.

The chain employs TRBV27 and TRBJ2-3; D may be TRBD2 (6 bases). There are 15 residues in the CDR3. V was clipped by 2 bases and J by 2 bases, with 11 bases between them. Germline V gene data show CDR1 as MNHEY and CDR2 as SMNVEV (reference sequence). The CDR3 spells CASSLGGTPTDTQYF. Written as DNA, the CDR3 is TGTGCCAGCAGTTTAGGGGGGACTCCCACAGATACGCAGTATTTT.

The chain couples TRBV7-9 to TRBJ2-2; tentative D call: TRBD1 (6 bases). Germline values: CDR1 SEHNR, CDR2 FQNEAQ (reference sequence). CDR3 length equals 14 residues. Trimming took 6 bases from V and 7 from J, leaving 15 bases between them. The CDR3 sequence is CASRSDRSNGELFF. The DNA of the CDR3 is TGTGCCAGCAGATCGGACAGATCCAACGGGGAGCTGTTTTTT. Full variable domain (remainder filled in from reference TRBV7-9 and TRBJ2-2): DTGVSQNPRHKITKRGQNVTFRCDPISEHNRLYWYRQTLGQGPEFLTYFQNEAQLEKSRLLSDRFSAERPKGSFSTLEIQRTEQGDSAMYLCASRSDRSNGELFFGEGSRLTVL.

The chain combines TRBV9 with TRBJ2-1; D is undetermined. V lost 1 base to trimming and J lost 6 bases, with 17 bases between them. Germline V gene sequence: CDR1 SGDLS, CDR2 YYNGEE. CDR3 length: 16 residues. CDR3 amino acids: CASSVNSLRSGNEQFF. Written as DNA, the CDR3 is TGTGCCAGCAGCGTAAACTCTCTCAGGAGTGGCAATGAGCAGTTCTTC.

The chain employs TRBV27 and TRBJ2-1; no clear D. The germline V and J ends were trimmed by 7 bases and 4 bases, with 17 bases remaining between them. The CDR3 loop spans 15 amino acids. Germline V gene data show CDR1 as MNHEY and CDR2 as SMNVEV (reference sequence). The CDR3 DNA follows: TGTGCCAGCAATTCCAGCCCTCCCCAATACAATGAGCAGTTCTTC. Protein sequence: CASNSSPPQYNEQFF.

The chain recombines TRBV11-2 with TRBJ2-3; 9 positions agree with TRBD1. J was trimmed by 2 bases and V by 5 bases; bases with no gene match: 8. The CDR3 has 16 residues. CDR1 is SGHAT, CDR2 FQNNGV, per germline. Here the CDR3 reads CASSPDRGLPTDTQYF. In DNA form, the CDR3 reads TGTGCCAGCAGCCCGGACAGGGGACTTCCCACAGATACGCAGTATTTT.

The chain joins TRBV5-6 to TRBJ2-5; D is uncertain. This CDR3 is 14 amino acids long. The V end was cut by 3 bases, the J end by 0 bases, with 9 bases between. The V gene's germline CDR1 is SGHDT and CDR2 YYEEEE. The CDR3 region has the DNA TGTGCCAGCAGCTGGGCGGAAAACCAAGAGACCCAGTACTTC. Translating gives CASSWAENQETQYF.

This clonotype was detected a few times. V is TRBV9 and J is TRBJ2-2, with D possibly being TRBD1 or TRBD2 (5 bases each). The CDR3 has 15 amino acids. The germline V and J ends were trimmed by 4 bases and 4 bases, with 14 bases remaining between them. Germline CDR1 is SGDLS and CDR2 is YYNGEE. This CDR3 reads CASSSSGRGTGELFF. For the CDR3, the DNA is TGTGCCAGCAGCTCCAGCGGAAGGGGCACCGGGGAGCTGTTTTTT.

The chain recombines TRBV5-1 with TRBJ2-7; 7 bases map to TRBD2. The CDR3 is 17 amino acids. Germline V gives CDR1 SGHRS, CDR2 YFSETQ. Unmatched junction bases numbered 9, after V lost 0 bases and J lost 0 bases. In nucleotides, the CDR3 is TGCGCCAGCAGCTTGGATTACCCTAGCGGCCTCTCCTACGAGCAGTACTTC. Residues: CASSLDYPSGLSYEQYF.

The chain links TRBV11-2 to TRBJ2-3, with TRBD2 matching 7 bases. Per germline, CDR1 SGHAT and CDR2 FQNNGV. The CDR3 contains 18 residues. The trim removed 2 bases at V and 5 bases at J, leaving 16 bases unmatched. This chain's CDR3 is CASSLPPLGGRLGDTQYF. Written as DNA, the CDR3 is TGTGCCAGCAGCTTACCCCCCCTAGGCGGGAGATTGGGAGATACGCAGTATTTT. Combining the CDR3 with reference TRBV11-2 and TRBJ2-3 gives the whole variable domain EAGVAQSPRYKIIEKRQSVAFWCNPISGHATLYWYQQILGQGPKLLIQFQNNGVVDDSQLPKDRFSAERLKGVDSTLKIQPAKLEDSAVYLCASSLPPLGGRLGDTQYFGPGTRLTVL.

V is TRBV2 and J is TRBJ2-4, with a weak D call TRBD1 (6 bases). Trimming removed 1 base at V and 8 bases at J, with 12 bases between. The CDR3 spans 14 residues. The germline gives CDR1 SNHLY, CDR2 FYNNEI. The CDR3 loop is CASSEEPPGDIQYF. Written as DNA, the CDR3 is TGTGCCAGCAGTGAAGAGCCCCCAGGGGACATTCAGTACTTC.

The genes are TRBV6-1 and TRBJ1-6; D unclear. The ends were cut back, 1 base at V and 0 bases at J, with 10 bases in the middle. The CDR3 consists of 17 residues. Germline V gene lookup returns CDR1 MNHNS and CDR2 SASEGT. CDR3 protein: CASSEGAVSSYNSPLHF. The DNA for the CDR3 is TGTGCCAGCAGTGAAGGGGCTGTAAGCTCCTATAATTCACCCCTCCACTTT.

The V gene is TRBV14, the J gene TRBJ2-1, with D perhaps assigned TRBD1 or TRBD2 (5 bases each). Germline V gives CDR1 SGHDN, CDR2 FVKESK. Trimming removed 1 base at V and 3 bases at J, with 7 bases between. CDR3 length equals 14 residues. CDR3 nucleotide sequence: TGTGCCAGCAGCCAAGGGGGGAACTACAATGAGCAGTTCTTC. Protein product: CASSQGGNYNEQFF.